Below are 14 T cell receptor beta chains sequenced from a single sample in a study of CD8+ T cells in alopecia areata. The treatment here: oral pan-JAK inhibitor, 5-10 mg twice daily. Sequencing used cDNA as its template, made by extracting RNA and reverse transcribing it. Assay used: immunoSEQ multiplex PCR; TCRdb lists only in-frame clones, some missing. The repertoire holds approximately 180,000 clones, with about 48% as singletons. The sequences come from CD8+ T cells sorted from blood, collected at week 24, from a patient treated with tofacitinib. The source is a human donor with alopecia areata.

Note on this clone: An end of the junction does not agree with germline; a read error may underlie this. Other DNA sequences in the sample encode the same CDR3. The genes are TRBV29-1 and TRBJ1-4; the D is unclear. The CDR3 spans 13 residues. Germline V gene sequence: CDR1 SQVTM, CDR2 ANQGSEA. CDR3 loop: CSAVERTKEKLFF. Here the CDR3 DNA reads TGCAGCGCCGTCGAGCGAACCAAAGAAAAACTGTTTTTC.

This clone has only a few counts. The chain carries TRBV30 and TRBJ1-1; maybe TRBD1 (5 bases). Trimming pared 7 bases from V and 7 bases from J, leaving 16 bases between. The CDR3 consists of 12 residues. Germline values: CDR1 GTSNPN, CDR2 SVGIG (reference sequence). The CDR3 is CASTLGTNEAFF. In DNA form, the CDR3 reads TGTGCCTCGACGCTAGGGACTAATGAAGCTTTCTTT.

Here the CDR3 reads CATSREGGEQYF. The CDR3, as DNA: TGTGCCACCAGCAGAGAGGGGGGCGAGCAGTACTTC. The chain recombines TRBV15 with TRBJ2-7; a weak D match, TRBD2 (6 bases). V was pared by 0 bases and J by 6 bases, with 6 bases between. The CDR3 is 12 residues long. CDR1 LNHNV and CDR2 YYDKDF come from the germline V gene (reference sequence).

The J gene is TRBJ1-2, the V gene TRBV29-1; D is unresolved. This CDR3 spans 11 amino acids. Germline V lookup: CDR1 SQVTM, CDR2 ANQGSEA. V dropped 6 bases and J dropped 6 bases, with 11 bases sitting between them. CDR3 sequence: CSVPDGNGYTF. Written as DNA, the CDR3 is TGCAGCGTCCCGGACGGGAATGGCTACACCTTC.

The chain joins TRBV9 to TRBJ2-7; D may correspond to TRBD1 or TRBD2 (5 bases each). This CDR3 is built from 15 residues. Germline lookup yields CDR1 SGDLS and CDR2 YYNGEE. Between the trimmed V and J ends, which lost 7 bases and 1 base, there was a span of 18 bases. Here the CDR3 DNA reads TGTGCCAGCGGGGGAAAGGACGGACAATCCTACGAGCAGTACTTC. It codes for CASGGKDGQSYEQYF.

This chain connects TRBV27 to TRBJ2-7; a weak D match, TRBD2 (7 bases). Per the germline V gene, CDR1 is MNHEY and CDR2 is SMNVEV (reference sequence). The CDR3 runs 13 residues. Trimming left V 7 bases short and J 2 bases short, with 12 bases between. The CDR3 coding sequence is TGTGCCAGCATGGCGGGGGCAACCTACGAGCAGTACTTC. It is translated as CASMAGATYEQYF.

This clone was seen once. The chain employs TRBV29-1 and TRBJ2-2; D is unresolved. This CDR3 region has 10 residues. The V gene lost 3 bases and the J gene lost 8 bases, with 4 bases spanning the gap. Per germline, CDR1 SQVTM and CDR2 ANQGSEA. The CDR3 sequence is CSVDLGELFF. The CDR3 nucleotides read TGCAGCGTTGATCTTGGGGAGCTGTTTTTT.

This clone has a handful of counts. The rearrangement joins TRBV6-6 to TRBJ1-4; no definite D call. This CDR3 comprises 14 residues. Trimming pared 7 bases from V and 2 bases from J, leaving 11 bases between. Per the germline V gene, CDR1 is MNHNY and CDR2 is SVGAGI (reference sequence). The CDR3 sequence: CASTRAPTNEKLFF. The CDR3 DNA reads TGTGCCAGCACCCGGGCCCCCACTAATGAAAAACTGTTTTTT.

In this sample, this clone turned up once. The chain couples TRBV2 to TRBJ2-7, with D perhaps matching TRBD2 (6 bases). Trimming took 3 bases from V and 2 from J, leaving 11 bases between them. CDR1 and CDR2 (germline): SNHLY, FYNNEI. The CDR3 sequence is 14 residues long. The DNA of the CDR3 is TGTGCCAGCAGTGAGGGACTGATGACCTACGAGCAGTACTTC. This codes for CASSEGLMTYEQYF.

The table lists this clone with a few counts. This chain joins TRBV27 and TRBJ1-2, with D possibly matching TRBD1 (6 bases). In germline, CDR1 is MNHEY, CDR2 SMNVEV (reference sequence). CDR3 length: 12 residues. The V gene lost 3 bases and the J gene lost 6 bases, with 8 bases spanning the gap. CDR3 residues: CASSFQGHGYTF. The CDR3 DNA is TGTGCCAGCAGTTTTCAGGGGCATGGCTACACCTTC.

The chain links TRBV25-1 to TRBJ1-3; tentative D call: TRBD1 (6 bases). The germline V gene encodes CDR1 MGHDK and CDR2 SYGVNS. The CDR3 loop spans 15 amino acids. V lost 6 bases and J 3 bases, leaving 15 bases between the germline ends. The CDR3 loop reads CASRPPGGFGNTIYF. In nucleotides, the CDR3 is TGTGCCAGCAGACCTCCGGGGGGCTTTGGAAACACCATATATTTT.

This chain links TRBV30 with TRBJ2-6, with 9 nucleotides matching TRBD1. CDR1 and CDR2 (germline): GTSNPN, SVGIG (reference sequence). CDR3 size: 16 residues. J lost 3 bases, V lost 2 bases, and 5 bases had no gene match. CDR3 sequence reads: CAWSPDRGLGANVLTF. In DNA form, the CDR3 reads TGTGCCTGGAGTCCGGACAGGGGTCTTGGGGCCAACGTCCTGACTTTC.

The chain has TRBV30 and TRBJ2-7, with D tentatively TRBD1 or TRBD2 (5 bases each). In germline, CDR1 is GTSNPN, CDR2 SVGIG (reference sequence). The CDR3 covers 15 residues. V lost 2 bases to trimming and J lost 0 bases, with 14 bases between them. CDR3: CAWSQGAGTSYEQYF. In DNA, the CDR3 is TGTGCCTGGAGTCAGGGCGCCGGGACCTCCTACGAGCAGTACTTC.

The chain couples TRBV9 to TRBJ1-2; 8 nucleotides match TRBD1. The CDR3 is made up of 15 amino acids. Trimming removed 4 bases from V and 4 bases from J; junction bases left unmatched: 9. Germline-derived CDR1 and CDR2 are SGDLS and YYNGEE. CDR3 amino acids: CASSPRQGSAYGYTF. CDR3 DNA: TGTGCCAGCAGCCCCCGACAGGGGAGCGCCTATGGCTACACCTTC.